Below are 3 T cell receptor beta chains sequenced from a single sample in a study of blood T cell repertoires in COVID-19. The assay was immunoSEQ multiplex PCR, and TCRdb's table has in-frame clones only and misses some. The sample holds 150,000 to 200,000 clones, 70% to 90% seen once. The material sequenced was peripheral blood. The source of these receptors is a woman aged 60 to 75 with COVID-19, enrolled during active disease.

This chain uses TRBV28 with TRBJ1-6; 7 bases fit TRBD1. After removal of 6 bases from V and 7 bases from J, the junction contained 12 bases not matched to a gene. This CDR3 contains 16 residues. From germline, CDR1 is MDHEN and CDR2 SYDVKM. The CDR3: CASSSRPGTVNSPLHF. The CDR3 DNA is TGTGCCAGCAGCTCTCGGCCCGGGACAGTCAATTCACCCCTCCACTTT.

This chain connects TRBV2 to TRBJ2-2, with unresolved D. The ends were cut back, 1 base at V and 7 bases at J, with 16 bases in the middle. Germline-derived CDR1 and CDR2 are SNHLY and FYNNEI. The CDR3 runs 16 residues. DNA for the CDR3: TGTGCCAGCAGTGAAGGTTTGGGCCGTTTGATCGGGGAGCTGTTTTTT. This sequence encodes CASSEGLGRLIGELFF.

The V and J genes are TRBV18 and TRBJ1-5, with D maybe TRBD1 (6 bases). From germline, CDR1 is KGHSH and CDR2 LQKENI. This CDR3 has 15 amino acids. Trimming pared 1 base from V and 4 bases from J, leaving 11 bases between. The CDR3 loop is CASSPQAQGNQPQHF. DNA for the CDR3: TGTGCCAGCTCACCACAAGCACAGGGTAATCAGCCCCAGCATTTT.